This is a list of T cell receptor beta chains from one sample in a study of blood T cell repertoires in COVID-19. Libraries were prepared by immunoSEQ multiplex PCR; TCRdb keeps only in-frame clonotypes and omits some of them. This table holds some 180,000 clones, more than 80% found once. Source material: peripheral blood. The receptors were gathered from a woman aged 55 to 70 with acute or convalescent COVID-19. CDR3s include the opening cysteine and the closing phenylalanine or tryptophan. A D gene is named only where the DNA matches it firmly. The size of a clone is reported for some rows only, either as once, few or many, or as a class for expanded clones.

v_gene	abundance	j_gene	d_gene	CDR3aa	CDR3nt
TRBV12-3/TRBV12-4	.	TRBJ1-5	.	CASSWTENQPQHF	TGTGCCAGCAGTTGGACAGAGAATCAGCCCCAGCATTTT
TRBV18	.	TRBJ1-2	TRBD1	CASSPGGTANYGYTF	TGTGCCAGCTCACCCGGCGGGACAGCTAACTATGGCTACACCTTC
TRBV7-8	.	TRBJ2-7	.	CASSTTLYEQYF	TGTGCCAGCAGCACTACCCTCTACGAGCAGTACTTC
TRBV13	.	TRBJ2-1	TRBD2	CASSSGLADNEQFF	TGTGCCAGCAGCTCGGGACTAGCGGACAATGAGCAGTTCTTC
TRBV16	.	TRBJ1-5	.	CASSQSRAEAQHF	TGTGCCAGCAGCCAATCGCGGGCCGAGGCCCAGCATTTT
TRBV28	once	TRBJ1-5	.	CASSRGGQPQHF	TGTGCCAGCAGTCGAGGGGGTCAGCCCCAGCATTTT
TRBV28	.	TRBJ1-4	.	CASSQQGLNEKLFF	TGTGCCAGCAGTCAACAGGGATTAAATGAAAAACTGTTTTTT
TRBV3-1/TRBV3-2	.	TRBJ1-1	.	CASSQGGGAAFF	TGTGCCAGCAGCCAAGGTGGAGGGGCAGCTTTCTTT
TRBV6-4	.	TRBJ2-2	TRBD1	CASRGTAVAGELFF	TGTGCCTCACGAGGGACAGCGGTAGCCGGGGAGCTGTTTTTT
TRBV28	.	TRBJ1-2	TRBD1	CASSQQGLRYGYTF	TGTGCCAGCAGTCAACAGGGGTTGAGGTATGGCTACACCTTC
TRBV6-5	.	TRBJ1-2	.	CASGIEGTLRGYTF	TGTGCCAGTGGTATAGAGGGAACGTTGCGAGGCTACACCTTC
TRBV19	.	TRBJ1-5	TRBD1	CASSTWDRGNNQPQHF	TGTGCCAGTAGTACTTGGGACAGGGGGAACAATCAGCCCCAGCATTTT
TRBV6-2/TRBV6-3	.	TRBJ1-1	TRBD1	CASSYSTGEYQRNTEAFF	TGTGCCAGCAGTTACTCGACAGGGGAGTATCAGAGGAACACTGAAGCTTTCTTT
TRBV4-1	.	TRBJ1-2	.	CASSQEAAGPEGGYTF	TGCGCCAGCAGCCAAGAAGCGGCGGGCCCCGAGGGTGGCTACACCTTC
TRBV19	.	TRBJ1-2	.	CASSRDGSGAYGYTF	TGTGCCAGTAGTAGGGACGGCTCGGGAGCCTATGGCTACACCTTC
TRBV19	.	TRBJ2-4	TRBD2	CASSGGGTGLTNIQYF	TGTGCCAGTAGTGGGGGGGGTACGGGACTTACGAACATTCAGTACTTC
TRBV27	once	TRBJ2-3	.	CASSLVQNTDTQYF	TGTGCCAGCAGTTTGGTACAAAACACAGATACGCAGTATTTT
TRBV7-9	.	TRBJ1-4	.	CASSLEMAGTNEKLFF	TGTGCCAGCAGCTTAGAGATGGCAGGGACTAATGAAAAACTGTTTTTT
TRBV29-1	.	TRBJ1-5	.	CSVSQGIDQPQHF	TGCAGCGTCTCACAGGGAATTGATCAGCCCCAGCATTTT
TRBV28	.	TRBJ2-7	TRBD1	CASSLRTGSSFF	TGTGCCAGCAGTTTGCGGACAGGGTCCTCTTTCTTC
TRBV3-1/TRBV3-2	.	TRBJ1-6	TRBD1	CASSRGQGYNSPLHF	TGTGCCAGCAGCCGGGGACAGGGGTATAATTCACCCCTCCACTTT
TRBV20-1	.	TRBJ1-1	TRBD1	CSASFGRGALMNTEAFF	TGCAGTGCTAGTTTCGGCAGGGGGGCCCTTATGAACACTGAAGCTTTCTTT
TRBV28	.	TRBJ2-2	.	CASSLSGQPMPNTGELFF	TGTGCCAGCAGTTTAAGTGGACAGCCTATGCCGAACACCGGGGAGCTGTTTTTT
TRBV9	.	TRBJ2-6	.	CASSSSGSGANVLTF	TGTGCCAGCTCTAGTAGCGGCTCTGGGGCCAACGTCCTGACTTTC
TRBV5-1	.	TRBJ1-1	TRBD1	CASSLVPTGQGNTEAFF	TGCGCCAGCAGCTTGGTCCCTACGGGACAGGGAAACACTGAAGCTTTCTTT
TRBV2	.	TRBJ2-3	TRBD2	CASSALAGVSTDTQYF	TGTGCCAGCAGTGCCCTAGCGGGAGTTAGCACAGATACGCAGTATTTT
TRBV3-1/TRBV3-2	.	TRBJ2-3	TRBD1	CASSQLTGATDTQYF	TGTGCCAGCAGCCAACTGACAGGGGCCACAGATACGCAGTATTTT
TRBV4-2	once	TRBJ2-7	.	CASSQDISGPAYEQYF	TGTGCCAGCAGCCAAGATATAAGCGGTCCAGCCTACGAGCAGTACTTC
TRBV9	.	TRBJ2-2	TRBD2	CASSAGTSPNTGELFF	TGTGCCAGCAGCGCCGGGACTAGTCCCAACACCGGGGAGCTGTTTTTT
TRBV29-1	.	TRBJ2-1	.	CSVSRTYNEQFF	TGCAGCGTTTCCAGAACATACAATGAGCAGTTCTTC
TRBV19	.	TRBJ1-6	.	CASSIVHGVPDSPLHF	TGTGCCAGTAGTATAGTGCACGGGGTACCGGATTCACCCCTCCACTTT
TRBV6-1	.	TRBJ2-2	TRBD1	CASSERTGNTGELFF	TGTGCCAGCAGTGAAAGGACAGGGAACACCGGGGAGCTGTTTTTT
TRBV19	.	TRBJ1-5	TRBD1	CASNPGQSYNQPQHF	TGTGCCAGTAACCCGGGACAGAGCTACAATCAGCCCCAGCATTTT
TRBV10-3	.	TRBJ2-3	.	CAISGAEGGTDTQYF	TGTGCCATCAGTGGTGCTGAGGGAGGCACAGATACGCAGTATTTT
TRBV14	.	TRBJ2-3	TRBD2	CASSQGLATDTQYF	TGTGCCAGCAGCCAAGGACTAGCAACAGATACGCAGTATTTT